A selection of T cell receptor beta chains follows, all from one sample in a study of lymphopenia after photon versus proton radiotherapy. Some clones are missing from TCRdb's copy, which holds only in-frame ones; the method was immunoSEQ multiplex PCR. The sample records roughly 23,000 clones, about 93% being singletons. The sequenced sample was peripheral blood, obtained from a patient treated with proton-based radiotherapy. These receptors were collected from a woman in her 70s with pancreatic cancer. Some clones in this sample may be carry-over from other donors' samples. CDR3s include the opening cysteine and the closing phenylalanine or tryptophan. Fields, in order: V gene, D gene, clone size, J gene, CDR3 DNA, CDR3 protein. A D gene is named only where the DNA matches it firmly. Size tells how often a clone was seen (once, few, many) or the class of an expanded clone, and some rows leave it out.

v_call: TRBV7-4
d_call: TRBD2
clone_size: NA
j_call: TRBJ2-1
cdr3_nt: TGTGCCAGCAGCTTAATCCCCCGCGGGAGGGCCTATATTTGTCCGAAGAAGCAGTTCTTC
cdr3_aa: CASSLIPRGRAYICPKKQFF

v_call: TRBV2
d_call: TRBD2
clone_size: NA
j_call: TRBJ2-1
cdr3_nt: TGTGCCAGCAGGGCCGGGAGGCTCAATGAGCAGTTCTTC
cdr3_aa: CASRAGRLNEQFF

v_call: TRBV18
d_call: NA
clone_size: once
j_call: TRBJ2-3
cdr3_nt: TGTGCCAGCTCACCTGGGGGACAAAACACAGATACGCAGTATTTT
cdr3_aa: CASSPGGQNTDTQYF

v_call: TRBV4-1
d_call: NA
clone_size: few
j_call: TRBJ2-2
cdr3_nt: TGCGCCAGCAGCCGGAGCGCTCCTCTCCCCGGGGAGCTGTTTTTT
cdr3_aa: CASSRSAPLPGELFF

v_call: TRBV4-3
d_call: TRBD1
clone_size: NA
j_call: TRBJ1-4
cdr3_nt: TGCGCCAGCGGGGACAGGTCCGATGAAAAACTGTTTTTT
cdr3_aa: CASGDRSDEKLFF

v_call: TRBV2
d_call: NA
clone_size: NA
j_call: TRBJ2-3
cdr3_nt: TGTGCCAGCAGAGGACAAAGGGCAGATACGCAGTATTTT
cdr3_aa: CASRGQRADTQYF

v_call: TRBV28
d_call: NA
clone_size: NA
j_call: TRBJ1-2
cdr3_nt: TGTGCCAGCAGTTTGACTTCCGGGACAAACTATGGCTACACCTTC
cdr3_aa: CASSLTSGTNYGYTF

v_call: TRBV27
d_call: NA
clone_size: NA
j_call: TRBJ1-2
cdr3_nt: TGTGCCAGCAGTTACCGGGGGGAGGGGAACTATGGCTACACCTTC
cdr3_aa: CASSYRGEGNYGYTF

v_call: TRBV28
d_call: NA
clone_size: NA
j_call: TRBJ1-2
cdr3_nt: TGTGCCAGCACACAGGGATGGGGCTACACCTTC
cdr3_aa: CASTQGWGYTF

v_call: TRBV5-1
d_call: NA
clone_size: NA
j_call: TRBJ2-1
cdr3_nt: TGCGCCAGCAGCTTGGACAGAATTTCCTACAATGAGCAGTTCTTC
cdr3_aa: CASSLDRISYNEQFF

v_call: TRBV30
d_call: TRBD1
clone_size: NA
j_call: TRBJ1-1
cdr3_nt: TGTGCCTGGGACAGGGTGCATGGAGCTTTCTTT
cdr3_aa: CAWDRVHGAFF

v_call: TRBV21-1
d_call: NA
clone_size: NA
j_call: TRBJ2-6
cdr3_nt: TGTGCCAGCAGCAAAGCGCTTTGTGGGTGGACAGCCTACTCTGGGGCCAACGTCCTGACTTTC
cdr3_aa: CASSKALCGWTAYSGANVLTF

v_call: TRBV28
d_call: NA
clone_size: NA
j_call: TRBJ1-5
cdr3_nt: TGTGCCAGCAGTTTAGAGCAGTATAGCAATCAGCCCCAGCATTTT
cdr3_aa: CASSLEQYSNQPQHF

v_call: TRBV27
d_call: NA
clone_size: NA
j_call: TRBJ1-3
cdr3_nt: TGTGCCAGCAGTTTTGGAGGGGCTGGAAACACCATATATTTT
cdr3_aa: CASSFGGAGNTIYF

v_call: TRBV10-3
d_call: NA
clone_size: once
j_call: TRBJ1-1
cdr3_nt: TGTGCCATCGTGGGGTCTGCGGGGGGCGTGAACACTGAAGCTTTCTTT
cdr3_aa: CAIVGSAGGVNTEAFF

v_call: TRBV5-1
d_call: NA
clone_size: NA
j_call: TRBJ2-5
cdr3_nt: TGCGCCAGCAGCTTGGCTGCAGGGCCGGAGACCCAGTACTTC
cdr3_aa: CASSLAAGPETQYF